The 9 T cell receptor beta chains listed next were all sequenced from one sample in a study of PD-1 blockade in classical Hodgkin lymphoma. Clones were read by immunoSEQ multiplex PCR, and TCRdb kept only the in-frame ones, dropping some. The sample carries about 61,000 clones, around 89% recorded once. Each patient relapsed following autologous stem cell transplantation, and prior brentuximab vedotin exposure differed. The sequencing used peripheral blood mononuclear cells (PBMCs), collected at baseline. These receptors originate from a human donor with classical Hodgkin lymphoma.

The rearrangement uses TRBV6-5 and TRBJ1-6, with 8 positions matching TRBD1. CDR3 length: 14 residues. Germline V gene data show CDR1 as MNHEY and CDR2 as SVGAGI. The trim removed 6 bases at V and 9 bases at J, leaving 7 bases unmatched. The CDR3: CASSTGDRISPLHF. CDR3 in DNA: TGTGCCAGCAGCACGGGGGACAGGATTTCACCCCTCCACTTT.

This rearrangement joins TRBV6-1 to TRBJ2-7; 7 nucleotides align to TRBD1. From germline, CDR1 is MNHNS and CDR2 SASEGT. V lost 0 bases and J lost 4; bases outside the gene matches: 9. The CDR3 is made up of 16 amino acids. The CDR3 DNA reads TGTGCCAGCAGTGAAGCCCTGGGACAGTTTCCTTACGAGCAGTACTTC. It translates to CASSEALGQFPYEQYF.

The DNA of the CDR3 is TGTGCCAGTAGTATAGATGTAGCGGGGGAGCCCTTGGGGTGGCCACAAGAGACCCAGTACTTC. Translation: CASSIDVAGEPLGWPQETQYF. The J gene is TRBJ2-5, the V gene TRBV19; the match to TRBD2 covers 9 bases. Germline V gene sequence: CDR1 LNHDA, CDR2 SQIVND (reference sequence). This CDR3 spans 21 amino acids. V gave up 0 bases and J gave up 2 bases; unmatched junction bases: 19.

V and J are TRBV18 and TRBJ1-1; possibly TRBD1 for D (5 bases). The CDR3 spans 22 residues. From germline, CDR1 is KGHSH and CDR2 LQKENI. Between the trimmed V and J ends, which lost 6 bases and 4 bases, there was a span of 39 bases. This CDR3 is CASSPPPRQCARLLFACTEAFF. For the CDR3, the DNA is TGTGCCAGCTCCCCTCCCCCGCGACAGTGCGCAAGGCTATTATTTGCGTGCACTGAAGCTTTCTTT.

The V call is TRBV2, the J call TRBJ1-1; D gene unclear. The CDR3 covers 16 residues. CDR1 is SNHLY and CDR2 is FYNNEI in the germline V gene. Trimming stripped 3 bases from V and 0 bases from J, with 14 bases between. CDR3 loop: CASSDPRPGMNTEAFF. CDR3 nucleotide sequence: TGTGCCAGCAGTGACCCTCGACCCGGCATGAACACTGAAGCTTTCTTT.

The genes are TRBV6-5 and TRBJ1-2, with TRBD1 matching 9 bases. The trim removed 0 bases at V and 4 bases at J, leaving 3 bases unmatched. The CDR3 contains 15 residues. Germline loops: CDR1 MNHEY, CDR2 SVGAGI. As DNA, the CDR3 is TGTGCCAGCAGTTACTCGCGGACAGGGGTCTATGGCTACACCTTC. It translates to CASSYSRTGVYGYTF.

This clone was detected only once. The V gene is TRBV25-1, the J gene TRBJ1-3, with 9 bases matching TRBD1. The trim removed 3 bases at V and 7 bases at J, leaving 10 bases unmatched. Germline V gene lookup returns CDR1 MGHDK and CDR2 SYGVNS. The CDR3 has 16 amino acids. The CDR3 region is CASSDQGQGIRNTIYF. Here the CDR3 DNA reads TGTGCCAGCAGTGACCAGGGACAGGGTATACGGAACACCATATATTTT.

V is TRBV7-8 and J is TRBJ2-3; 7 nucleotides agree with TRBD2. This CDR3 is 18 amino acids long. V shed 0 bases, J shed 2 bases, and the junction held 11 bases outside the gene matches. The germline gives CDR1 SGHVS, CDR2 FQNEAQ. The CDR3: CASSLAGGWGNPTDTQYF. The CDR3 nucleotides are TGTGCCAGCAGCTTAGCGGGGGGGTGGGGGAATCCCACAGATACGCAGTATTTT. The variable domain in full, with the rest retrieved from reference TRBV7-8 and TRBJ2-3, is GAGVSQSPRYKVAKRGQDVALRCDPISGHVSLFWYQQALGQGPEFLTYFQNEAQLDKSGLPSDRFFAERPEGSVSTLKIQRTQQEDSAVYLCASSLAGGWGNPTDTQYFGPGTRLTVL.

The rearrangement uses TRBV6-1 and TRBJ2-7; possibly TRBD2 for D (7 bases). The CDR3 contains 14 residues. Germline V gene sequence: CDR1 MNHNS, CDR2 SASEGT. Trimming left V 7 bases short and J 5 bases short, with 18 bases between. The chain's CDR3 is CASISPTGRDEQYF. The CDR3 DNA is TGTGCCAGCATCAGTCCCACAGGGAGGGACGAGCAGTACTTC.